The 23 T cell receptor beta chains reported below all come from one sample, sequenced in a study of CD8+CD57+ T cells in acquired aplastic anemia. TCR beta VDJ and CDR3 profiling used genomic DNA as template. TCRdb re-derived calls from the reads in MiXCR, one entry per CDR3 protein. The sample shows a few hundred thousand distinct CDR3 sequences, over 40% of them seen only once. The sequenced patients had an expansion of CD8+CD57+ cells seen by flow cytometry. The source material was sorted CD4+, CD8+, or CD8+CD57+ T cells (not recorded which) from PBMCs. The receptors were sampled from a human donor with aplastic anemia.

At least ten counts were recorded for this clonotype. The genes are TRBV10-3 and TRBJ2-6, with D maybe TRBD2 (7 bases). The V and J ends lost 4 bases and 7 bases respectively, with 17 bases between them. The CDR3 has 16 amino acids. CDR1 ENHRY and CDR2 SYGVKD come from the germline V gene. CDR3 residues: CAISGSGGGGANVLTF. CDR3 coding DNA: TGTGCCATCAGTGGGTCTGGGGGCGGGGGAGCCAACGTCCTGACTTTC.

This clonotype has ten or more counts. V and J are TRBV20-1 and TRBJ2-5, with D possibly being TRBD1 or TRBD2 (5 bases each). The V gene lost 5 bases and the J gene lost 5 bases, with 21 bases spanning the gap. The CDR3 has 15 residues. Germline CDR1 DFQATT, CDR2 SNEGSKA (reference sequence). The CDR3 DNA is TGCAGTGCTCCCGGGACCCACCACTTCGGGGAGACCCAGTACTTC. It specifies CSAPGTHHFGETQYF.

The rearrangement uses TRBV25-1 and TRBJ2-7; D possibly matches TRBD1 or TRBD2 (6 bases each). CDR3 length: 15 residues. CDR1 MGHDK and CDR2 SYGVNS come from the germline V gene. Trimming stripped 10 bases from V and 2 bases from J, with 21 bases between. As DNA, the CDR3 is TGTGCCACCATGGGCGAGGGGGGAATGCCCTACGAGCAGTACTTC. Translating it yields CATMGEGGMPYEQYF.

V gene TRBV20-1 combines with J gene TRBJ2-7; D gene uncertain. Trimming cost V 3 bases and J 6 bases, with 12 bases left between them. The germline V gene has CDR1 DFQATT and CDR2 SNEGSKA (reference sequence). The CDR3 consists of 12 residues. DNA of the CDR3: TGCAGTGCTAGCTCGGATCCTCGCGAGCAGTACTTC. Its protein is CSASSDPREQYF.

The chain combines TRBV7-2 with TRBJ1-1; maybe TRBD1 (6 bases). This CDR3 contains 13 residues. The V gene's germline CDR1 is SGHTA and CDR2 FQGNSA. V was shortened by 5 bases and J by 4 bases, with 11 bases between the two germline ends. CDR3 nucleotides: TGTGCCAGCAGCCGAGGGGGAGTCACTGAAGCTTTCTTT. This sequence encodes CASSRGGVTEAFF.

This clonotype has a single count. An end of the junction does not agree with germline; a read error may underlie this. The genes are TRBV5-1 and TRBJ2-5; 9 bases agree with TRBD2. The CDR3 is made up of 16 amino acids. The germline CDR1 and CDR2 sequences are SGHRS and YFSETQ. The DNA for the CDR3 is TGTGCCAGCAGCCAAGGGTTAGCGGGGGCCTGGGAGACCCAGTACTTC. Protein: CASSQGLAGAWETQYF.

In this sample, this clonotype turned up once. The chain has TRBV5-8 and TRBJ2-7; D perhaps matches TRBD2 (6 bases). Trimming shortened V by 2 bases and J by 7 bases, and 16 bases separated the two germline ends. From germline, CDR1 is SGHTS and CDR2 YDEGEE. The length of the CDR3 is 14 residues. This chain's CDR3 is CASSLYQAGGEQYF. For the CDR3, the DNA is TGTGCCAGCAGCTTATATCAAGCCGGAGGGGAGCAGTACTTC.

J is TRBJ1-1 and V is TRBV18; D unresolved. The CDR3 length is 13 residues. Germline assignment: CDR1 KGHSH and CDR2 LQKENI. V lost 4 bases and J 3 bases, leaving 9 bases between the germline ends. CDR3 protein: CASSLDGYTEAFF. DNA for the CDR3: TGTGCCAGCTCACTAGACGGGTACACTGAAGCTTTCTTT. Full variable domain (rest looked up from reference TRBV18 and TRBJ1-1): NAGVMQNPRHLVRRRGQEARLRCSPMKGHSHVYWYRQLPEEGLKFMVYLQKENIIDESGMPKERFSAEFPKEGPSILRIQQVVRGDSAAYFCASSLDGYTEAFFGQGTRLTVV.

This clonotype has at least ten counts. The J gene is TRBJ1-6, the V gene TRBV30, with 7 bases lining up with TRBD1. V lost 4 bases and J lost 6; bases outside the gene matches: 6. This CDR3 has 14 amino acids. Germline lookup yields CDR1 GTSNPN and CDR2 SVGIG (reference sequence). For the CDR3, the DNA is TGTGCCTGGACTCGACAGGGTGGTAATTCACCCCTCCACTTT. Protein product: CAWTRQGGNSPLHF.

The V and J genes are TRBV19 and TRBJ1-1; the match to TRBD1 covers 11 bases. Germline V gives CDR1 LNHDA, CDR2 SQIVND (reference sequence). Germline trimming cut 5 bases from V and 4 bases from J; bases unmatched to any gene: 9. The CDR3 is 16 amino acids. CDR3 loop: CASSPPGQGEGTEAFF. The CDR3 DNA reads TGTGCCAGTAGTCCACCGGGACAGGGGGAGGGCACTGAAGCTTTCTTT.

V is TRBV25-1 and J is TRBJ2-3, with 7 bases fitting TRBD2. Germline V lookup: CDR1 MGHDK, CDR2 SYGVNS. The CDR3 contains 14 residues. Trimming removed 3 bases from V and 5 bases from J; junction bases left unmatched: 5. The CDR3 protein is CASSDSGTIDTQYF. In DNA, the CDR3 is TGTGCCAGCAGTGACAGCGGGACGATAGATACGCAGTATTTT. The complete variable domain, with remaining parts taken from reference TRBV25-1 and TRBJ2-3, reads EADIYQTPRYLVIGTGKKITLECSQTMGHDKMYWYQQDPGMELHLIHYSYGVNSTEKGDLSSESTVSRIRTEHFPLTLESARPSHTSQYLCASSDSGTIDTQYFGPGTRLTVL.

At least ten counts were recorded for this clonotype. The J gene is TRBJ2-3, the V gene TRBV7-2; D remains ambiguous. The CDR3 sequence is 11 residues long. Trimming removed 4 bases at V and 5 bases at J, with 4 bases between. Germline CDR1 SGHTA, CDR2 FQGNSA. CDR3 loop: CASSWGDTQYF. CDR3 nucleotide sequence: TGTGCCAGCAGCTGGGGAGATACGCAGTATTTT.

This sequence joins TRBV19 and TRBJ2-1, with TRBD2 identical over 7 bases. Unmatched junction bases numbered 7, after V lost 4 bases and J lost 7 bases. CDR3 length equals 14 residues. Germline CDR1 and CDR2: LNHDA and SQIVND (reference sequence). Here the CDR3 DNA reads TGTGCCAGTAGTACCAGCGGGGCTAGTAATGAGCAGTTCTTC. This codes for CASSTSGASNEQFF.

This clonotype has at least ten counts. The chain is built from TRBV2 and TRBJ1-2; D gene uncertain. The CDR3 has 14 residues. Trimming removed 1 base at V and 6 bases at J, with 12 bases between. CDR1 SNHLY and CDR2 FYNNEI come from the germline V gene. CDR3 coding DNA: TGTGCCAGCAGTGAAGAGCGGGTTGGCGATGGCTACACCTTC. Translated: CASSEERVGDGYTF. Full variable domain (missing parts from reference TRBV2 and TRBJ1-2): EPEVTQTPSHQVTQMGQEVILRCVPISNHLYFYWYRQILGQKVEFLVSFYNNEISEKSEIFDDQFSVERPDGSNFTLKIRSTKLEDSAMYFCASSEERVGDGYTFGSGTRLTVV.

The genes are TRBV20-1 and TRBJ2-5; 7 bases agree with TRBD2. V lost 3 bases and J lost 0; bases outside the gene matches: 7. CDR1 and CDR2 from the germline V gene are DFQATT and SNEGSKA (reference sequence). The CDR3 totals 15 residues. CDR3 coding DNA: TGCAGTGCTAGCCCCTCGGGGGGAAACCAAGAGACCCAGTACTTC. Translation: CSASPSGGNQETQYF.

This clonotype was seen many times. The chain has TRBV5-1 and TRBJ1-1; possible D gene TRBD1, 6 bases. The ends were cut back, 4 bases at V and 4 bases at J, with 11 bases in the middle. The germline gives CDR1 SGHRS, CDR2 YFSETQ. This CDR3 is 13 amino acids long. As DNA, the CDR3 is TGCGCCAGCAGCGAACCCAGGGGCACTGAAGCTTTCTTT. Its translation: CASSEPRGTEAFF.

This clonotype occurred many times. The chain has TRBV20-1 and TRBJ2-1; TRBD2 matches 8 bases. This CDR3 has 15 amino acids. Germline trimming cut 1 base from V and 8 bases from J; bases unmatched to any gene: 10. The V gene's germline CDR1 is DFQATT and CDR2 SNEGSKA (reference sequence). The CDR3 is CSARVSRGGGDEQFF. The CDR3 DNA reads as TGCAGTGCTAGAGTTTCCCGGGGGGGCGGCGATGAGCAGTTCTTC.

This clonotype was counted many times. Here the CDR3 reads CASTRTGSYEQYF. The CDR3 DNA follows: TGTGCCAGCACGCGGACAGGTTCCTACGAGCAGTACTTC. The V call is TRBV6-1, the J call TRBJ2-7, with 7 positions matching TRBD1. From germline, CDR1 is MNHNS and CDR2 SASEGT. This CDR3 has 13 residues. V was pared by 7 bases and J by 1 base, with 4 bases of the junction left unmatched.

V and J are TRBV27 and TRBJ1-1; no clear D gene. The CDR3 totals 13 residues. Germline V CDR1 and CDR2: MNHEY, SMNVEV (reference sequence). Trimming took 0 bases from V and 5 from J, leaving 7 bases between them. CDR3 amino acids: CASSLSGKTEAFF. DNA for the CDR3: TGTGCCAGCAGTTTATCGGGCAAAACTGAAGCTTTCTTT.

V usage is TRBV10-3 and J usage is TRBJ2-6; D ambiguous. The CDR3 length is 14 residues. Germline V gene lookup returns CDR1 ENHRY and CDR2 SYGVKD. V was trimmed by 8 bases and J by 2 bases, leaving 10 bases between them. This chain's CDR3 is CAISGGPGANVLTF. The CDR3 DNA is TGTGCCATCTCCGGTGGCCCTGGGGCCAACGTCCTGACTTTC.

Many counts were recorded for this clonotype. The chain combines TRBV19 with TRBJ2-1; possible D gene TRBD2, 6 bases. CDR3 length: 13 amino acids. Germline-derived CDR1 and CDR2 are LNHDA and SQIVND (reference sequence). V lost 4 bases and J 5 bases, leaving 9 bases between the germline ends. The DNA of the CDR3 is TGTGCCAGTAGTACGCGGGACCACAATGAGCAGTTCTTC. Its translation is CASSTRDHNEQFF. Based on the CDR3 plus reference TRBV19 and TRBJ2-1, the full variable domain is DGGITQSPKYLFRKEGQNVTLSCEQNLNHDAMYWYRQDPGQGLRLIYYSQIVNDFQKGDIAEGYSVSREKKESFPLTVTSAQKNPTAFYLCASSTRDHNEQFFGPGTRLTVL.

On this clonotype itself: A much larger clone differs by one base, so this may be a read error. The chain has TRBV11-2 and TRBJ2-5, with 12 nucleotides matching TRBD2. Germline V gives CDR1 SGHAT, CDR2 FQNNGV. The CDR3 is made up of 20 amino acids. Trimming at V came to 1 base and at J to 0 bases, leaving 12 bases not matched to a gene. The CDR3 DNA reads TGTGCCAGCAGCTTAGGTCTGGCCGGACTAGCGGGAAGGTACCAAGAGACCCAGTACTTC. It yields the protein CASSLGLAGLAGRYQETQYF.

For this clonotype: Sequence at one end of the junction differs from germline and may be a read error. This chain connects TRBV28 to TRBJ2-5, with 7 bases aligning to TRBD1. The germline V gene has CDR1 MDHEN and CDR2 SYDVKM. The CDR3 covers 15 residues. The CDR3 DNA is TGTGCCAGCAGTACCCGGGACAGATACCAAGAGATCCAGTACTTC. Translating gives CASSTRDRYQEIQYF.